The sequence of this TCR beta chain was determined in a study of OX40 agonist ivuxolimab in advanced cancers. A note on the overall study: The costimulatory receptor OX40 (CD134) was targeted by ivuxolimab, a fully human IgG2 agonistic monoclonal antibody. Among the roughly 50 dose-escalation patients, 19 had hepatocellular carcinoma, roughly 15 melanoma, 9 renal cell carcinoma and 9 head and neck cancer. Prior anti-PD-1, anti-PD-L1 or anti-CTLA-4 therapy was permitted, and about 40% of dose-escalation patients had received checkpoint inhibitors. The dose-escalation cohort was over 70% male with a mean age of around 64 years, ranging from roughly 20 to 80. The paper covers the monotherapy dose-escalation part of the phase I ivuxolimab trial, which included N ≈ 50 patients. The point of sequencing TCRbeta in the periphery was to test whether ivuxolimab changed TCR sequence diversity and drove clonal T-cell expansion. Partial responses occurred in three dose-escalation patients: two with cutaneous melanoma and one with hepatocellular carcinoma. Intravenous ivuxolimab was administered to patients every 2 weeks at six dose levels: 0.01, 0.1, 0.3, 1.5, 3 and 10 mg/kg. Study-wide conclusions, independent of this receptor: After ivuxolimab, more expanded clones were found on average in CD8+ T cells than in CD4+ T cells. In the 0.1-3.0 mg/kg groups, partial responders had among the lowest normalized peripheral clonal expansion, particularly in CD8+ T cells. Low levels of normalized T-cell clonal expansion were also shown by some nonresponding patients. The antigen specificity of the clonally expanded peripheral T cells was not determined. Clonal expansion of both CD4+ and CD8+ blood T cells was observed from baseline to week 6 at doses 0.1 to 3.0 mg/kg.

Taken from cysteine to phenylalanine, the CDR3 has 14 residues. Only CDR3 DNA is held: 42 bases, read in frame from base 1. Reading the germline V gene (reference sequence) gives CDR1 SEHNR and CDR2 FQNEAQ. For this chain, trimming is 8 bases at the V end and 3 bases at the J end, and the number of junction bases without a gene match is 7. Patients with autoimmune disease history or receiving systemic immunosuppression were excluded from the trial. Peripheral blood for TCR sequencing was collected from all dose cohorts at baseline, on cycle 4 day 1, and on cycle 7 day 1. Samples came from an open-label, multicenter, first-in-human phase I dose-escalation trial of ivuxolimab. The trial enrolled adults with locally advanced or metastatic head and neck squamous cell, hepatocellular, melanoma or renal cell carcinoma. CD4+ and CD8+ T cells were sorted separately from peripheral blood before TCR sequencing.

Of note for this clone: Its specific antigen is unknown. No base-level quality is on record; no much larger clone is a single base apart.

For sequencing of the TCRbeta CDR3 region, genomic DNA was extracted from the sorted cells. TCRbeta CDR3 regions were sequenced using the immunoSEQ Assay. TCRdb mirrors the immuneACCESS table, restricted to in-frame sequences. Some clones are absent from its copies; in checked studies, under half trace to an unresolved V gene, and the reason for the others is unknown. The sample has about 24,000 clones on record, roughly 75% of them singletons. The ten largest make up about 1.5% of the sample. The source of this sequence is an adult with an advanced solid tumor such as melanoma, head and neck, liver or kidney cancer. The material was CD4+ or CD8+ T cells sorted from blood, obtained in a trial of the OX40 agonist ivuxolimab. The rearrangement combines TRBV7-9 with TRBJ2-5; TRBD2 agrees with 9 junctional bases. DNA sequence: TGTGCCAGCGCGAGACTAGCGGCGGAAGAGACCCAGTACTTC. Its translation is CASARLAAEETQYF.